This TCR beta chain was recorded in a study of CD8+ T cells in alopecia areata. Background on the study: The protocol delivered tofacitinib for 6 to 18 months, then withdrew it for 6 months.

CD4+ and CD8+ T cells were sorted from PBMCs stained for CD3, CD4 and CD8. The authors extracted RNA and reverse transcribed it into cDNA as the sequencing template. Clones were read by immunoSEQ multiplex PCR, and TCRdb kept only the in-frame ones, dropping some. Among more than 200,000 clones, under 80% were seen once, and the ten largest hold 1% to 1.5%. V shed 7 bases and J shed 12 bases, with 16 bases lying between them. CDR1 and CDR2 (germline): SEHNR, FQNEAQ (reference sequence). This CDR3 contains 12 residues. With respect to this clone: Antigen specificity is unknown.

Regarding the study as a whole: Clonality in lesional scalp, especially alopecia totalis/universalis, exceeded that of normal scalp.

The TCR was taken from a human donor with alopecia areata. Material: CD4+ T cells sorted from blood, obtained at week 0. This chain joins TRBV7-9 and TRBJ2-1; maybe TRBD1 (6 bases). Written as DNA, the CDR3 is TGTGCCAGCACCCCTCAAACAGGGAGGCAGTTCTTC. Its protein product is CASTPQTGRQFF.